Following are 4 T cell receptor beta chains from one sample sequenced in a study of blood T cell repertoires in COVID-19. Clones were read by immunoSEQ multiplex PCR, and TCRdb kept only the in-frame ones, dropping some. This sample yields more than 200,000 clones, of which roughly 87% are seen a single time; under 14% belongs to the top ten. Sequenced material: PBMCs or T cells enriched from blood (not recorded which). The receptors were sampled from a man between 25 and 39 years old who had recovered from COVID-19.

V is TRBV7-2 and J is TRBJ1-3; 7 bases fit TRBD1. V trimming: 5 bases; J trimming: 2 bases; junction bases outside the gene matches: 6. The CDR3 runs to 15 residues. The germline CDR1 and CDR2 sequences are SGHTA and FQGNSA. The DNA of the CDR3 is TGTGCCAGCAGCACTGACAGGGTGACTGGAAACACCATATATTTT. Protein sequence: CASSTDRVTGNTIYF.

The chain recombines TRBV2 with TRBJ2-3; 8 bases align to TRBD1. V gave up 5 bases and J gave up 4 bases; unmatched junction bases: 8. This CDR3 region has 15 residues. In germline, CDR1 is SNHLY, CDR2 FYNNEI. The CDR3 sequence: CASSPQGVQADTQYF. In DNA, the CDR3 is TGTGCCAGCAGTCCACAGGGGGTGCAGGCAGATACGCAGTATTTT.

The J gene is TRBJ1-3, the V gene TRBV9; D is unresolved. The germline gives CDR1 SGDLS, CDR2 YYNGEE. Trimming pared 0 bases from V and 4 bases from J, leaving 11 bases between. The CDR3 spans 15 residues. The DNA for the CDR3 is TGTGCCAGCAGCGTAGACGGGTCCCGCGGAAACACCATATATTTT. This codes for CASSVDGSRGNTIYF. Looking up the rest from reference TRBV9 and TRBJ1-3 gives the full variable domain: DSGVTQTPKHLITATGQRVTLRCSPRSGDLSVYWYQQSLDQGLQFLIQYYNGEERAKGNILERFSAQQFPDLHSELNLSSLELGDSALYFCASSVDGSRGNTIYFGEGSWLTVV.

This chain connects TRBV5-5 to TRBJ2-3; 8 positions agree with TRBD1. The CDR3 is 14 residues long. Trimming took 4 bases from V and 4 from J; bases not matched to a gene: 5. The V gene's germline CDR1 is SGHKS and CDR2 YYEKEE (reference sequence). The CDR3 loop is CASSRTGWADTQYF. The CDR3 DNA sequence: TGTGCCAGCAGCCGGACAGGGTGGGCAGATACGCAGTATTTT. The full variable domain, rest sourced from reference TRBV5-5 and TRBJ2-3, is DAGVTQSPTHLIKTRGQQVTLRCSPISGHKSVSWYQQVLGQGPQFIFQYYEKEERGRGNFPDRFSARQFPNYSSELNVNALLLGDSALYLCASSRTGWADTQYFGPGTRLTVL.